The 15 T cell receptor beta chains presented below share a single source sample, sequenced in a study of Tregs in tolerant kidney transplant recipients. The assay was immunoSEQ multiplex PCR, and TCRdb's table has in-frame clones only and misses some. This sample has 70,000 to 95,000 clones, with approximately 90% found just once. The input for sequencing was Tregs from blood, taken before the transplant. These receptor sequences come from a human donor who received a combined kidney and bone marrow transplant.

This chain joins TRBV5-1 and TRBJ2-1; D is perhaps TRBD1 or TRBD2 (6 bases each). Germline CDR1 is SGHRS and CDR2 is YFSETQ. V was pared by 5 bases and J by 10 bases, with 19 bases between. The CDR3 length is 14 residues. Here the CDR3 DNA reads TGCGCCAGCAGGCAGGGGCCGGAGGGTGGGGAGCAGTTCTTC. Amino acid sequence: CASRQGPEGGEQFF.

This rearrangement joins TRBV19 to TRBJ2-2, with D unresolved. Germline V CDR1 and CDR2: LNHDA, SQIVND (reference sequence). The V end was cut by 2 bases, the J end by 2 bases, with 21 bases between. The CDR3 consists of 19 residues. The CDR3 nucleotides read TGTGCCAGTAGTATATCCCTCTACACGGCGATCGATAACACCGGGGAGCTGTTTTTT. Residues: CASSISLYTAIDNTGELFF.

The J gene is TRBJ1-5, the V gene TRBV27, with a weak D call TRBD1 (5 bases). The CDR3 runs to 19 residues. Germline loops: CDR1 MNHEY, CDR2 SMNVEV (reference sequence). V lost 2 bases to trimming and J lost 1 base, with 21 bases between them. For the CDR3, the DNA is TGTGCCAGCAGTTTAATAGGCTTCGACGAGCAGGGAAGCAATCAGCCCCAGCATTTT. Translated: CASSLIGFDEQGSNQPQHF.

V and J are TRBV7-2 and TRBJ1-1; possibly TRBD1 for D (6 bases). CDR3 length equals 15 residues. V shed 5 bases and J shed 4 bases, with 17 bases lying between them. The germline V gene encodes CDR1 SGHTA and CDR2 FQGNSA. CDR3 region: CASSEDRIQSTEAFF. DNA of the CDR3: TGTGCCAGCAGCGAGGACAGAATTCAATCCACTGAAGCTTTCTTT.

Here the CDR3 DNA reads TGTGCCAGCAGCTATACCGGGCCCGACCCAAGAGGGGGCTACACCTTC. It is translated as CASSYTGPDPRGGYTF. The J gene is TRBJ1-2, the V gene TRBV5-5, with D unclear. The CDR3 is 16 residues long. In germline, CDR1 is SGHKS, CDR2 YYEKEE (reference sequence). V was clipped by 3 bases and J by 8 bases, with 23 bases between them. Based on the CDR3 plus reference TRBV5-5 and TRBJ1-2, the full variable domain is DAGVTQSPTHLIKTRGQQVTLRCSPISGHKSVSWYQQVLGQGPQFIFQYYEKEERGRGNFPDRFSARQFPNYSSELNVNALLLGDSALYLCASSYTGPDPRGGYTFGSGTRLTVV.

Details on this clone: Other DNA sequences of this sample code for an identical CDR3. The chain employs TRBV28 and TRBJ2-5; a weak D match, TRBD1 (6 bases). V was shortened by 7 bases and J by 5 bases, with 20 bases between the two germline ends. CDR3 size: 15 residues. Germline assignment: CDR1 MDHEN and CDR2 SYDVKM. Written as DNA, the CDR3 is TGTGCCAGCACCCCTCAGGGGCGGTCCACGGAGACCCAGTACTTC. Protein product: CASTPQGRSTETQYF.

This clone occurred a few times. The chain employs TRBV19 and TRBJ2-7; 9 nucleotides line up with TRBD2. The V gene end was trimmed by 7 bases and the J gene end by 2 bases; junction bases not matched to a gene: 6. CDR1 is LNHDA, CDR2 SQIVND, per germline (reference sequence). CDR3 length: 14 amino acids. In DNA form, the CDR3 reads TGTGCCAGTATGGAGACTAGCGGTACCTACGAGCAGTACTTC. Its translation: CASMETSGTYEQYF.

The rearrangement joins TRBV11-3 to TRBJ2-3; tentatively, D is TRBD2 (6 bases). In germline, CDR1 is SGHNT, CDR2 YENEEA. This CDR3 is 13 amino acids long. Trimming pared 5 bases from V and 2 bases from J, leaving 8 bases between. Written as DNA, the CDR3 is TGTGCCAGCAGCCCGGGACTCACAGATACGCAGTATTTT. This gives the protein CASSPGLTDTQYF. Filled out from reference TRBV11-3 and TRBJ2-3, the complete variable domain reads EAGVVQSPRYKIIEKKQPVAFWCNPISGHNTLYWYLQNLGQGPELLIRYENEEAVDDSQLPKDRFSAERLKGVDSTLKIQPAELGDSAVYLCASSPGLTDTQYFGPGTRLTVL.

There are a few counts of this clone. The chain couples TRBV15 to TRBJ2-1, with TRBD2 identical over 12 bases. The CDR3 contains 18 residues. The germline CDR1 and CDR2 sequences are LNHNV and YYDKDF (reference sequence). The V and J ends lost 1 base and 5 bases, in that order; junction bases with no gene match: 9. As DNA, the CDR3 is TGTGCCACCAGCAGAGCCTACTTACTAGCGGGAGGACACAATGAGCAGTTCTTC. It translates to CATSRAYLLAGGHNEQFF.

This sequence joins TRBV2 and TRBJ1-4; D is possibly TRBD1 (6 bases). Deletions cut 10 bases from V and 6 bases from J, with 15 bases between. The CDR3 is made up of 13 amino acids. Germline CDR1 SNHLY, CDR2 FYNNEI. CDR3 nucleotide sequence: TGTGCCATTTCCAGGGGATTGGATGAAAAACTGTTTTTT. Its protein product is CAISRGLDEKLFF.

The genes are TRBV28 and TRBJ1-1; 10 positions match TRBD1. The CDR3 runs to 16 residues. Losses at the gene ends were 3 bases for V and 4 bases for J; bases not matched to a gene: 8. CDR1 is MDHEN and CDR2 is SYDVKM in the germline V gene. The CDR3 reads CASSFPGTGVVTEAFF. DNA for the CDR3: TGTGCCAGCAGTTTCCCCGGGACAGGGGTGGTCACTGAAGCTTTCTTT.

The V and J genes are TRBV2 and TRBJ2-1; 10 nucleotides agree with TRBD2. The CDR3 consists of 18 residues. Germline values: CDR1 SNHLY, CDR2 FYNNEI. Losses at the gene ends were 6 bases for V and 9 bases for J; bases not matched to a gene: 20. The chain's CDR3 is CASRGTSGMGGRQGEQFF. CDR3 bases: TGTGCCAGCAGGGGCACTAGCGGGATGGGGGGGAGGCAAGGTGAGCAGTTCTTC.

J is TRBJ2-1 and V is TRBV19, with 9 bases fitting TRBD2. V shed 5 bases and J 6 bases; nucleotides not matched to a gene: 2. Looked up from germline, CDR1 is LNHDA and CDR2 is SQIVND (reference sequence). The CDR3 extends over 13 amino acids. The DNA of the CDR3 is TGTGCCAGTAGTTTGCGGGAGGGCAATGAGCAGTTCTTC. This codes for CASSLREGNEQFF.

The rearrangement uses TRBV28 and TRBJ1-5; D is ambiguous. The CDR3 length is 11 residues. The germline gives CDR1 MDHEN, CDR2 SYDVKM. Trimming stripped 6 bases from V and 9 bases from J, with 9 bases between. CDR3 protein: CASSREWPQHF. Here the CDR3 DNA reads TGTGCCAGCAGCCGTGAATGGCCCCAGCATTTT.

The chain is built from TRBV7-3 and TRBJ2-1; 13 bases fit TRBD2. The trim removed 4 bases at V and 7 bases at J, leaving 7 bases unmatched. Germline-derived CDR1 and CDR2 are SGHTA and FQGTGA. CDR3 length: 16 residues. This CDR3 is CASSSRGLAGANEQFF. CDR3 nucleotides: TGTGCCAGCAGCTCAAGAGGACTAGCGGGAGCTAATGAGCAGTTCTTC. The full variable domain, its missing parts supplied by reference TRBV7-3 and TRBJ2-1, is GAGVSQTPSNKVTEKGKYVELRCDPISGHTALYWYRQSLGQGPEFLIYFQGTGAADDSGLPNDRFFAVRPEGSVSTLKIQRTERGDSAVYLCASSSRGLAGANEQFFGPGTRLTVL.